Below are 15 T cell receptor beta chains sequenced from a single sample in a study of CD8+ T cells in alopecia areata. Treatment here: oral pan-JAK inhibitor, 5-10 mg twice daily. RNA was extracted and reverse transcribed into cDNA as the sequencing template. Sequenced by immunoSEQ multiplex PCR; TCRdb stores in-frame clones only, minus some. Seen here are 200,000 or so clones, 58% observed once, and the top ten hold 5.5%. The material sequenced was CD4+ T cells sorted from blood, taken at week 24, from a patient treated with tofacitinib. These receptors were taken from a human donor with alopecia areata.

V is TRBV5-1 and J is TRBJ2-3; 12 bases are shared with TRBD2. The germline gives CDR1 SGHRS, CDR2 YFSETQ. V lost 2 bases and J lost 3; bases outside the gene matches: 4. CDR3 length equals 16 residues. The CDR3 DNA reads as TGCGCCAGCAGCTTCCTAGCGGGGGGGCCAACAGATACGCAGTATTTT. This sequence encodes CASSFLAGGPTDTQYF.

At least ten counts were recorded for this clone. The V gene is TRBV28, the J gene TRBJ2-4; perhaps TRBD2 as D (6 bases). V gave up 10 bases and J gave up 0 bases, with 16 bases separating them. The CDR3 contains 15 residues. Germline CDR1 reads MDHEN; CDR2 reads SYDVKM. In nucleotides, the CDR3 is TGTGCCATCGATGGCGGGAAGGGAGCCAAAAACATTCAGTACTTC. Translation: CAIDGGKGAKNIQYF. The complete variable domain, with remaining parts taken from reference TRBV28 and TRBJ2-4, reads DVKVTQSSRYLVKRTGEKVFLECVQDMDHENMFWYRQDPGLGLRLIYFSYDVKMKEKGDIPEGYSVSREKKERFSLILESASTNQTSMYLCAIDGGKGAKNIQYFGAGTRLSVL.

Only a few counts were recorded for this clone. The rearrangement links TRBV29-1 to TRBJ2-7; maybe TRBD1 (6 bases). The V gene lost 6 bases and the J gene lost 3 bases, with 15 bases spanning the gap. This CDR3 contains 13 residues. Germline CDR1 SQVTM, CDR2 ANQGSEA. Here the CDR3 reads CSVLSGQYYEQYF. The CDR3 nucleotides are TGCAGCGTCCTCTCGGGACAATACTACGAGCAGTACTTC.

The CDR3 DNA reads TGTGCCAGCAAGGACAGGAACGGGGAAGCTTTCTTT. Protein product: CASKDRNGEAFF. V gene TRBV28 combines with J gene TRBJ1-1; TRBD1 matches at 7 bases. V was clipped by 7 bases and J by 8 bases; unmatched bases: 7. Looked up from germline, CDR1 is MDHEN and CDR2 is SYDVKM. The CDR3 contains 12 residues.

Only one count was recorded for this clone. The chain has TRBV30 and TRBJ1-2; D is unresolved. CDR3 length: 14 residues. Trimming left V 1 base short and J 1 base short, with 10 bases between. Germline V gene data show CDR1 as GTSNPN and CDR2 as SVGIG (reference sequence). The CDR3 DNA sequence: TGTGCCTGGAGTGCGTCACCTGATAACTATGGCTACACCTTC. This encodes CAWSASPDNYGYTF.

This clone was seen only once. The J gene is TRBJ2-2, the V gene TRBV10-2; 13 nucleotides agree with TRBD2. Germline V lookup: CDR1 WSHSY, CDR2 SAAADI. The CDR3 covers 17 residues. V trimming: 7 bases; J trimming: 3 bases; junction bases outside the gene matches: 8. The CDR3 nucleotides read TGCGCCAGCACCACGCTTGGACTAGCGGGAGACACCGGGGAGCTGTTTTTT. It yields the protein CASTTLGLAGDTGELFF.

The rearrangement links TRBV4-1 to TRBJ2-3, with 9 bases fitting TRBD1. Looked up from germline, CDR1 is MGHRA and CDR2 is YSYEKL. The junction had 10 bases not matched to a gene; V was cut back by 5 bases and J by 4 bases. This CDR3 is 16 amino acids long. CDR3 nucleotide sequence: TGCGCCAGCAGCATACCCGGGACAGGGTCCGCAGATACGCAGTATTTT. Residues: CASSIPGTGSADTQYF.

The rearrangement links TRBV7-2 to TRBJ2-7; TRBD1 matches at 7 bases. V shed 1 base, J shed 3 bases, and the junction held 6 bases outside the gene matches. Germline lookup yields CDR1 SGHTA and CDR2 FQGNSA. The CDR3 consists of 15 residues. In DNA, the CDR3 is TGTGCCAGCAGCTTAGTGGGACAGTGGGACTACGAGCAGTACTTC. This sequence encodes CASSLVGQWDYEQYF. Full variable domain (outside the CDR3, taken from reference TRBV7-2 and TRBJ2-7): GAGVSQSPSNKVTEKGKDVELRCDPISGHTALYWYRQSLGQGLEFLIYFQGNSAPDKSGLPSDRFSAERTGGSVSTLTIQRTQQEDSAVYLCASSLVGQWDYEQYFGPGTRLTVT.

V and J are TRBV7-2 and TRBJ2-2; D is unresolved. This CDR3 is built from 15 residues. CDR1 is SGHTA and CDR2 is FQGNSA in the germline V gene. V was clipped by 3 bases and J by 5 bases, with 13 bases between them. CDR3 sequence: CASSLGLPITGELFF. CDR3 DNA: TGTGCCAGCAGCTTGGGCCTTCCGATTACCGGGGAGCTGTTTTTT.

This clone is a singleton in its sample. The genes are TRBV29-1 and TRBJ2-7; D is undetermined. The germline V and J ends were trimmed by 4 bases and 4 bases, with 8 bases remaining between them. Germline loops: CDR1 SQVTM, CDR2 ANQGSEA. The CDR3 loop spans 11 amino acids. CDR3 coding DNA: TGCAGCGTTGCCGGTCAATACGAGCAGTACTTC. It is translated as CSVAGQYEQYF.

The rearrangement joins TRBV30 to TRBJ2-7; D is unresolved. V was pared by 1 base and J by 3 bases, with 10 bases between. Germline CDR1 is GTSNPN and CDR2 is SVGIG (reference sequence). This CDR3 is built from 13 residues. CDR3 amino acids: CAWSADFNYEQYF. CDR3 coding DNA: TGTGCCTGGAGTGCCGACTTTAACTACGAGCAGTACTTC. Full variable domain (outside the CDR3, taken from reference TRBV30 and TRBJ2-7): SQTIHQWPATLVQPVGSPLSLECTVEGTSNPNLYWYRQAAGRGLQLLFYSVGIGQISSEVPQNLSASRPQDRQFILSSKKLLLSDSGFYLCAWSADFNYEQYFGPGTRLTVT.

This clone turned up a few times. This chain uses TRBV7-8 with TRBJ1-5; no reliable D call. Germline V gene lookup returns CDR1 SGHVS and CDR2 FQNEAQ. The CDR3 has 15 amino acids. V was trimmed by 3 bases and J by 0 bases, leaving 9 bases between them. DNA for the CDR3: TGTGCCAGCAGCTTTGGACTCGGTAGCAATCAGCCCCAGCATTTT. Encoded protein: CASSFGLGSNQPQHF.

The sample holds a few counts of this clone. The chain has TRBV7-2 and TRBJ2-2; D remains ambiguous. The CDR3 totals 14 residues. V was cut by 1 base and J by 4 bases, with 7 bases left in between. Germline V gene lookup returns CDR1 SGHTA and CDR2 FQGNSA. CDR3 sequence (DNA): TGTGCCAGCAGCTTAGGGACCCTCACCGGGGAGCTGTTTTTT. It yields the protein CASSLGTLTGELFF.

The chain is built from TRBV10-3 and TRBJ1-3, with TRBD1 matching over 7 bases. Germline trimming cut 4 bases from V and 0 bases from J; bases unmatched to any gene: 3. The CDR3 covers 15 residues. Germline lookup yields CDR1 ENHRY and CDR2 SYGVKD. Here the CDR3 reads CAISVQGYSGNTIYF. The CDR3 bases are TGTGCCATCAGTGTACAGGGGTACTCTGGAAACACCATATATTTT.

This clone was seen a single time. This sample also contains other DNA sequences that code for the same CDR3. This chain links TRBV7-2 with TRBJ2-7; no clear D. The CDR3 sequence is 11 residues long. The V end lost 5 bases, the J end lost 3 bases, and 5 bases lay between the germline ends. CDR1 and CDR2 from the germline V gene are SGHTA and FQGNSA. The DNA of the CDR3 is TGTGCCAGCAGCCTCTACTACGAGCAGTACTTC. Amino acid sequence: CASSLYYEQYF.